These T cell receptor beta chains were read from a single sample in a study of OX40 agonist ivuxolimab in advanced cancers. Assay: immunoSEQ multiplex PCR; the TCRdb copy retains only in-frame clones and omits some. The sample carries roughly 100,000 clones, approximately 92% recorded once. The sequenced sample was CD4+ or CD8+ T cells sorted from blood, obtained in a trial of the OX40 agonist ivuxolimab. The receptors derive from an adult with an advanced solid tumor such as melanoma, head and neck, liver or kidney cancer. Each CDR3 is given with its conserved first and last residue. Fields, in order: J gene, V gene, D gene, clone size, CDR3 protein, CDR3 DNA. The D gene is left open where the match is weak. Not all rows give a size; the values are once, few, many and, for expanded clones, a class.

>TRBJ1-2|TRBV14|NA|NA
CASSHRTFYGYTF
TGTGCCAGCAGCCACCGGACCTTCTATGGCTACACCTTC
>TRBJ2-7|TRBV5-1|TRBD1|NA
CASSLERQGSFSYEQYF
TGCGCCAGCAGCTTGGAGAGACAGGGATCCTTTTCCTACGAGCAGTACTTC
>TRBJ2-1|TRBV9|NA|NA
CASSSFNEQFF
TGTGCCAGCAGCTCCTTCAATGAGCAGTTCTTC
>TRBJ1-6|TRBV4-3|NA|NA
CASSPTVSYNSPLHF
TGCGCCAGCAGCCCTACGGTCTCCTATAATTCACCCCTCCACTTT
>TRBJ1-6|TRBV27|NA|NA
CASSFNGGWPPLHF
TGTGCCAGCAGTTTTAACGGGGGCTGGCCACCCCTCCACTTT
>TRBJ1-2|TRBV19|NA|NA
CASSIVGLNGYTF
TGTGCCAGTAGTATAGTTGGATTGAATGGCTACACCTTC
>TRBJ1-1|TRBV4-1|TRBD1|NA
CASSPGQGAGEAFF
TGCGCCAGCAGCCCTGGACAGGGGGCCGGTGAAGCTTTCTTT
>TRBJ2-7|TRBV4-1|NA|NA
CASSRPGASYEQYF
TGCGCCAGCAGCCGACCAGGGGCCTCCTACGAGCAGTACTTC
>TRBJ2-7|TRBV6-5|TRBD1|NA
CASSLVQGAEEQYF
TGTGCCAGCAGTTTGGTACAGGGGGCCGAAGAGCAGTACTTC
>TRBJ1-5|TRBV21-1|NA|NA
CASSKVAGGKDQPQHF
TGTGCCAGCAGCAAAGTCGCCGGGGGCAAGGATCAGCCCCAGCATTTT
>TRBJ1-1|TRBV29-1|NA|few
CSHLTQGEAFF
TGCAGCCACTTGACACAGGGTGAAGCTTTCTTT
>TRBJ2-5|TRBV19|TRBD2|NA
CASALRRAGGVETQYF
TGTGCCAGTGCCTTAAGGAGGGCGGGAGGGGTGGAGACCCAGTACTTC
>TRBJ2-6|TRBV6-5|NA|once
CASSYSGANVLTF
TGTGCCAGCAGTTACTCTGGGGCCAACGTCCTGACTTTC
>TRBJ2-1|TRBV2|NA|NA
CASSNVGSSYNEQFF
TGTGCCAGCTCTAATGTAGGGAGCTCCTACAATGAGCAGTTCTTC
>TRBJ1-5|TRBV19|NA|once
CASSIYPGTIAQPQHF
TGTGCCAGTAGTATTTATCCTGGGACAATCGCCCAGCCCCAGCATTTT
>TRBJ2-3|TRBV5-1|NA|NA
CASSFSASRRTDTQYF
TGCGCCAGCAGCTTTTCGGCTAGCCGACGCACAGATACGCAGTATTTT
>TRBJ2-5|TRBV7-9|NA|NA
CASSSDLETQYF
TGTGCCAGCAGCTCCGATTTGGAGACCCAGTACTTC
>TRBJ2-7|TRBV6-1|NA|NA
CASSGDEQYF
TGTGCCAGCAGTGGGGACGAGCAGTACTTC
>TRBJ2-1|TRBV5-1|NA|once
CASSLSVEQFF
TGCGCCAGCAGCCTTAGCGTTGAGCAGTTCTTC
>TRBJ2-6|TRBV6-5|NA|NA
CASSGSGANVLTF
TGTGCCAGCAGTGGCTCTGGGGCCAACGTCCTGACTTTC
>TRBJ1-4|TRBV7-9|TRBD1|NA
CASTADREKLFF
TGTGCCAGCACCGCGGACAGGGAAAAACTGTTTTTT
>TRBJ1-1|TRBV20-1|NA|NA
CSATQGAKAFF
TGCAGTGCTACCCAGGGTGCCAAAGCTTTCTTT
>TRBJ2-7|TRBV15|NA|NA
CATSPRDGGYEQYF
TGTGCCACCAGCCCCAGGGACGGGGGCTACGAGCAGTACTTC
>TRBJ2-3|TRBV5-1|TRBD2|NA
CASSLVAGSTDTQYF
TGCGCCAGCAGCTTGGTAGCGGGTAGCACAGATACGCAGTATTTT
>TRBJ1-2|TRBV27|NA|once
CASSLFSAGGDGYTF
TGTGCCAGCAGTTTATTCTCCGCAGGTGGGGATGGCTACACCTTC
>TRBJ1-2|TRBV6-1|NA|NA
CASSDFSGSNYGYTF
TGTGCCAGCAGTGATTTTTCCGGTTCTAACTATGGCTACACCTTC
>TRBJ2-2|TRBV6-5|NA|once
CASSYGSGNTGELFF
TGTGCCAGCAGTTATGGGTCAGGAAACACCGGGGAGCTGTTTTTT
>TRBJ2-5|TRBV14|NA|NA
CASSQVPLETQYF
TGTGCCAGCAGCCAAGTACCTCTGGAGACCCAGTACTTC
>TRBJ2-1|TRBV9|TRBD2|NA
CASSENTGGREFF
TGTGCCAGCAGCGAGAATACGGGGGGACGGGAGTTCTTC
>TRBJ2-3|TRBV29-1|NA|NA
CSTLGAQGTDTQYF
TGCAGTACATTGGGAGCGCAAGGCACAGATACGCAGTATTTT
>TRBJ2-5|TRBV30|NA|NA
CAWRQGAGGTQYF
TGTGCCTGGAGGCAAGGGGCTGGGGGGACCCAGTACTTC